This T cell receptor (beta chain) was retrieved from a study of blood T cell repertoires in COVID-19. Study-level background: Spain, Italy and the United States supplied samples that represented acute and convalescent COVID-19. PBMCs, B-cell-depleted T cells, or T cells provided the cDNA or gDNA that made up the material.

Germline CDR1 is MGHRA and CDR2 is YSYEKL. This CDR3 has 14 residues. Trimming cost V 1 base and J 2 bases, with 8 bases left between them. TCRdb's table, derived via immunoSEQ multiplex PCR, lists solely in-frame clones and lacks some. The table includes some 40,000 clones, around 94% detected once. The chain couples TRBV4-1 to TRBJ1-2, with unresolved D. Specimen: peripheral blood. This clonotype was obtained from a middle-aged man with COVID-19, enrolled during active disease. The CDR3 nucleotides are TGCGCCAGCAGCCAAGCTGCGGGAAACTATGGCTACACCTTC. This encodes CASSQAAGNYGYTF.